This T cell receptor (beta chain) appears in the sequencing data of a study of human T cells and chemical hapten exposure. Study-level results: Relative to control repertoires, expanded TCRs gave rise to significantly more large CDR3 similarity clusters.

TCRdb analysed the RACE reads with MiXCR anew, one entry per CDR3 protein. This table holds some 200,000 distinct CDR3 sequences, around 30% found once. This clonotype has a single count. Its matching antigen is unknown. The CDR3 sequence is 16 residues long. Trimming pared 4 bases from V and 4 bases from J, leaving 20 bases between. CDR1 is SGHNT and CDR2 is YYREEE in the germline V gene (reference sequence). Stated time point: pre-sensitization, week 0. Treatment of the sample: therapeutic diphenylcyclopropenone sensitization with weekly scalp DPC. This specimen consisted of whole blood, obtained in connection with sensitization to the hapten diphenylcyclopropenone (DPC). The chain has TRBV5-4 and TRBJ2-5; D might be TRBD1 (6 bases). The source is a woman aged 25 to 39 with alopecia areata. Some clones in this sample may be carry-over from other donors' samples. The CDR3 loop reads CASSPGQFPKRETQYF. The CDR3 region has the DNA TGTGCCAGCAGCCCCGGACAGTTCCCCAAGAGAGAGACCCAGTACTTC.